This is a list of T cell receptor beta chains from one sample in a study of post-analysis software for immune sequencing data. TCRdb re-derived calls from the PCR reads in MiXCR, one entry per CDR3 protein. Among 740,000 or so distinct CDR3 sequences listed, roughly 50% were seen once. Sequencing input: blood. The receptor set was obtained from a girl under 18 with multiple sclerosis. Each CDR3 is given with its conserved first and last residue. A D gene is named only where the DNA matches it firmly. Clone size appears in some rows only: once, few, many, or a class for an expanded clone.

J gene	V gene	D gene	clone size	CDR3 DNA	CDR3 protein
TRBJ2-1	TRBV20-1	.	.	TGCAGTGCCAGAACTGGGGGCGGTGGCAATGAGCAGTTCTTC	CSARTGGGGNEQFF
TRBJ2-1	TRBV7-9	TRBD1	.	TGTGCCAGCAGCTTAGTACAGGGGACGGCCTACAATGAGCAGTTCTTC	CASSLVQGTAYNEQFF
TRBJ2-7	TRBV29-1	TRBD1	few	TGCAGCGTCCGCCGGGACAGGGACCACGAGCAGTACTTC	CSVRRDRDHEQYF
TRBJ2-1	TRBV7-2	TRBD1	few	TGTGCCAGCAGCATCCGAGGACAGGCAGCTTACAATGAGCAGTTCTTC	CASSIRGQAAYNEQFF
TRBJ2-3	TRBV29-1	.	.	TGCAGCGTTGGTACCAGAACTACAGATACGCAGTATTTT	CSVGTRTTDTQYF
TRBJ1-5	TRBV12-3/TRBV12-4	.	.	TGTGCCAGCAGTGCGCTGGGTAGCAATCAGCCCCAGCATTTT	CASSALGSNQPQHF
TRBJ2-3	TRBV5-1	TRBD2	.	TGCGCCAGCTCCTTAGCGGGACGTTTAGCAGATACGCAGTATTTT	CASSLAGRLADTQYF
TRBJ2-1	TRBV20-1	.	.	TGCAGTACGACGCCATCACACGAGAATGAGCAGTTCTTC	CSTTPSHENEQFF
TRBJ1-2	TRBV27	TRBD1	.	TGTGCCAGCAGTTTAGGGGCGGCCGGGACAGGGTTTAACTATGGCTACACCTTC	CASSLGAAGTGFNYGYTF
TRBJ1-2	TRBV11-2	.	few	TGTGCCAGCAGCAACGAGACAGTTAACTATGGCTACACCTTC	CASSNETVNYGYTF
TRBJ1-2	TRBV7-8	.	few	TGTGCCAGCAGCTTAGTGAAACAGCCTCCCTATGGCTACACCTTC	CASSLVKQPPYGYTF
TRBJ2-7	TRBV3-1	.	.	TGTGCCAGCAGGAAGGGCCTATACTCCTACGAGCAGTACTTC	CASRKGLYSYEQYF
TRBJ1-2	TRBV6-5	.	.	TGTGCCAGCAGTTCGCCCCACTATGGCTACACCTTC	CASSSPHYGYTF
TRBJ2-7	TRBV20-1	TRBD1	few	TGCAGTGCTATTCGGGACAGGCTTTACGAGCAGTACTTC	CSAIRDRLYEQYF
TRBJ2-1	TRBV20-1	.	.	TGCAGTGCTACCCGAGCTCGTGAGCAGTTCTTC	CSATRAREQFF
TRBJ2-1	TRBV3-1	.	few	TGTGCCAGCAGCCAAGATGTGGGATCGAGCTCCTACAATGAGCAGTTCTTC	CASSQDVGSSSYNEQFF
TRBJ2-2	TRBV9	.	.	TGTGCCAGCAGCGGTGGCTGGGCCCCACAGGGTGGAAAGGTGTACACCGGGGAGCTGTTTTTT	CASSGGWAPQGGKVYTGELFF
TRBJ2-1	TRBV20-1	.	.	TGCAGTGCTAGGCTAGCACCTTATAATGAGCAGTTCTTC	CSARLAPYNEQFF
TRBJ2-7	TRBV7-3	TRBD2	few	TGCGCCAGCAGCCCCGATCCCGGAGCGGGGGTCTACGAGCAGTACTTC	CASSPDPGAGVYEQYF
TRBJ2-1	TRBV29-1	TRBD2	.	TGCAGCGCTCTAGCGGTCGAGTTCTACAATGAGCAGTTCTTC	CSALAVEFYNEQFF
TRBJ1-6	TRBV20-1	TRBD1	few	TGCAGTGCTACTCGGACAGGGGACTCACCCCTCCACTTT	CSATRTGDSPLHF
TRBJ2-2	TRBV29-1	.	.	TGCAGCGTTAGTACCGGACAATGGGGGACCGGGGAGCTGTTTTTT	CSVSTGQWGTGELFF
TRBJ2-5	TRBV10-3	TRBD1	few	TGTGCCATCCGAGAGGACAGGGTCCCAAGTCGGGCCCAGTACTTC	CAIREDRVPSRAQYF
TRBJ2-7	TRBV20-1	.	.	TGCAGTGCTAGTTCTAAGGGCCCTTACTACGAGCAGTACTTC	CSASSKGPYYEQYF
TRBJ1-6	TRBV5-1	.	few	TGTGCCAGCAGCCTGGGACGGACTCTCTTCAGTTCACCCCTCCACTTT	CASSLGRTLFSSPLHF
TRBJ2-1	TRBV7-8	.	.	TGTGCCAGCAGCCCTGGGGGTTGGCACAATGAGCAGTTCTTC	CASSPGGWHNEQFF
TRBJ2-6	TRBV12-3/TRBV12-4	.	.	TGTGCCAGCAGTTATCAGATGATAAGCTCTGGGGCCAACGTCCTGACTTTC	CASSYQMISSGANVLTF
TRBJ2-7	TRBV20-1	.	.	TGCAGTGCCCCGGACCGAAACGAGCAGTACTTC	CSAPDRNEQYF
TRBJ2-2	TRBV2	TRBD1	.	TGTGCCAGCAGTCAAGAAGGGGGCAGGGGGAACACCGGGAAGCTGTTTTTT	CASSQEGGRGNTGKLFF
TRBJ2-7	TRBV2	.	.	TGTGCCATCGCCAGAGGGAATGAGTTCGAGCAGTACTTC	CAIARGNEFEQYF
TRBJ1-2	TRBV5-1	.	.	TGCGCCAGCAGCTTGGGGGAGACTAACTATGGCTACACCTTC	CASSLGETNYGYTF
TRBJ2-6	TRBV27	TRBD1	few	TGTGCCAGCAGCCGACAGGGCCTCCTATCTGGGGCCAACGTCCTGACTTTC	CASSRQGLLSGANVLTF
TRBJ2-1	TRBV7-9	TRBD2	.	TGTGCCAGCAGCCCCGGGGGCCCTACTAGCGGGGGCTACAATGAGCAGTTCTTC	CASSPGGPTSGGYNEQFF
TRBJ2-1	TRBV7-9	.	.	TGTGCCAGCAGCTTAATCCGAACTAGAGGGAGGCTGGCATACAATGAGCAGTTCTTC	CASSLIRTRGRLAYNEQFF
TRBJ2-2	TRBV20-1	.	once	TGCAGTGCTCCTAGGGGGAACACCGGGGAGCGGTTTTTT	CSAPRGNTGERFF
TRBJ1-1	TRBV6-6	.	.	TGTGCCAGCAGCTACTCCGGGCCACAGGAAGCTTTCTTT	CASSYSGPQEAFF
TRBJ2-3	TRBV12-3/TRBV12-4	.	few	TGTGCCAGCAGCCTCTGGGGGGGCGGGGACCCCACAGATACGCAGTATTTT	CASSLWGGGDPTDTQYF
TRBJ2-1	TRBV12-5	.	.	TGTGCTAGTGGCCGGGCCGGTGGCACGGGTGAGCAGTTCTTC	CASGRAGGTGEQFF
TRBJ2-7	TRBV20-1	.	few	TGCAGTGCTAGGCCCGCGGGCCGTGTATACGAGCAGTACTTC	CSARPAGRVYEQYF
TRBJ2-3	TRBV20-1	.	.	TGCAGTGCGGGTCGTATTTCTGGGGCTAGCACAGATACGCAGTATTTT	CSAGRISGASTDTQYF
TRBJ2-7	TRBV7-9	.	.	TGTGCCAGCGGACCTCAGGGAATTAAGAGGTCCTACGAGCAGTACTTC	CASGPQGIKRSYEQYF
TRBJ1-6	TRBV7-3	.	.	TGTGCCAGCAGCTTACTTGGGACGGATTCACCCCTCCACTTT	CASSLLGTDSPLHF
TRBJ2-7	TRBV5-1	.	.	TGCGCCAGCAGCTTGAGAGGTCCAGGGGTAACTTACGAGCAGTACTTC	CASSLRGPGVTYEQYF
TRBJ2-5	TRBV25-1	.	few	TGTGCCAGCAGTGAATACACAGAAGAAGAGACCCAGTACTTC	CASSEYTEEETQYF
TRBJ2-7	TRBV29-1	.	.	TGCAGCGTTGTCTTCCCTGACTACGAGCAGTACTTC	CSVVFPDYEQYF